This T cell receptor (beta chain) comes out of a study of blood T cell repertoires in COVID-19. Overall study context: The United States, Italy and Spain were the sources of the acute and convalescent COVID-19 samples. Sources were T cells, B-cell-depleted T cells, or PBMCs; the material itself was cDNA or gDNA.

Germline lookup yields CDR1 SGHRS and CDR2 YFSETQ. The V gene lost 4 bases and the J gene lost 1 base, with 19 bases spanning the gap. CDR3 size: 17 residues. Measured with immunoSEQ multiplex PCR; TCRdb has only the in-frame clones, and not every one. The sample shows a few hundred thousand clones, 85% to 90% of them seen only once. This TCR was sampled from a woman in her forties who had recovered from COVID-19. This sequence joins TRBV5-1 and TRBJ2-3, with D hard to call. Sequencing input: peripheral blood. CDR3 loop: CASSQATFSGGTDTQYF. In DNA, the CDR3 is TGCGCCAGCAGCCAAGCAACCTTCTCGGGTGGCACAGATACGCAGTATTTT.